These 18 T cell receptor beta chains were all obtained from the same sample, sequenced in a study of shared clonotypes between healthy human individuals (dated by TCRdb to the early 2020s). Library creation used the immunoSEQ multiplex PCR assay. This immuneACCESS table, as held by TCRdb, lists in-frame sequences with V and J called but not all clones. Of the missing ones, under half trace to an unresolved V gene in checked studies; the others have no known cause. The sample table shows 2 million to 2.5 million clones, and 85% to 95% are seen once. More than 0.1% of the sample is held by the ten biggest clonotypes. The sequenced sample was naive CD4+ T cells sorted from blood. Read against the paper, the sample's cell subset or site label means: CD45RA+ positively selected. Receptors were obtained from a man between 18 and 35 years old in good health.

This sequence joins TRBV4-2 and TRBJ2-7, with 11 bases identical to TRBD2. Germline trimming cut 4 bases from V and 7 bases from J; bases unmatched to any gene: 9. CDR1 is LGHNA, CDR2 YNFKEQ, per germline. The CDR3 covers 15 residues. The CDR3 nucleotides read TGTGCCAGCAGCCTTAGCGGGGGGGCTGCTCGAGAGCAGTACTTC. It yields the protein CASSLSGGAAREQYF.

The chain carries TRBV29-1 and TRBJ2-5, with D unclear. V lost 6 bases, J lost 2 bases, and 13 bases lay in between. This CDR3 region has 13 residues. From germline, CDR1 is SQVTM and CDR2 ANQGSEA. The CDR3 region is CSVKGVLQETQYF. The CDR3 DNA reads TGCAGCGTCAAAGGAGTCCTACAAGAGACCCAGTACTTC.

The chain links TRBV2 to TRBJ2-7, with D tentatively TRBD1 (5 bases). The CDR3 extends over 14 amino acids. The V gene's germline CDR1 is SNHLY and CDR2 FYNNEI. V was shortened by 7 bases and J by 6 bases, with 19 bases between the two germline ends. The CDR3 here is CASTPLQGLLEQYF. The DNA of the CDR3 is TGTGCCAGCACCCCGTTGCAGGGTCTTCTCGAGCAGTACTTC.

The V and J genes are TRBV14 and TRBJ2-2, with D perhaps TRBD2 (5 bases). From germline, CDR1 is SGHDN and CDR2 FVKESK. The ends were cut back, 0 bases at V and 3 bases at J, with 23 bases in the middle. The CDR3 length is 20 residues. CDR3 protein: CASSQEGRSGSSLYTGELFF. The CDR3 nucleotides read TGTGCCAGCAGCCAAGAGGGTAGGAGCGGCTCATCCCTTTACACCGGGGAGCTGTTTTTT.

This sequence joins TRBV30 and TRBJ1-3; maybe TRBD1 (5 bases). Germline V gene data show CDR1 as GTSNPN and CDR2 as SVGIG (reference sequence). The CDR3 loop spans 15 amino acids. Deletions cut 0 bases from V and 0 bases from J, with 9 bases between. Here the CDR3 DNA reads TGTGCCTGGAGTGTGTGGGGCAGCTCTGGAAACACCATATATTTT. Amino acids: CAWSVWGSSGNTIYF.

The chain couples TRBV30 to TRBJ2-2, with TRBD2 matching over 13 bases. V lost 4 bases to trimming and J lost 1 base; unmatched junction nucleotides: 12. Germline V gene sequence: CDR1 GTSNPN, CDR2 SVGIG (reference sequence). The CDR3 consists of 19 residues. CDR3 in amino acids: CAWNLIRGTSGMNTGELFF. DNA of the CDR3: TGTGCCTGGAATCTGATAAGGGGGACTAGCGGGATGAACACCGGGGAGCTGTTTTTT.

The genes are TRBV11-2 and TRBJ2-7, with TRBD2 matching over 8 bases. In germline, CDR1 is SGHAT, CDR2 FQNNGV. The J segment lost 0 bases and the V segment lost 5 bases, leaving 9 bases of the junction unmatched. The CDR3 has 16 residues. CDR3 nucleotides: TGTGCCAGCAGCCCTTTTCTAGCGGGCCGCTCCTACGAGCAGTACTTC. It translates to CASSPFLAGRSYEQYF.

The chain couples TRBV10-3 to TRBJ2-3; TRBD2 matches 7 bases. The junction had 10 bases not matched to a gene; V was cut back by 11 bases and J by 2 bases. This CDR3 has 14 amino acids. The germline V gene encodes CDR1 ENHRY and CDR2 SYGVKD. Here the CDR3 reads CASRFLADTDTQYF. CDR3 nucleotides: TGTGCCTCGCGATTTCTAGCGGACACAGATACGCAGTATTTT.

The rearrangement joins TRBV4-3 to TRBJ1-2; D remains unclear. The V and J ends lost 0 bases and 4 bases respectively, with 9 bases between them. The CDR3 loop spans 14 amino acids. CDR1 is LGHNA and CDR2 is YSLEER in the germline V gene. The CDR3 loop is CASSQDLAGYGYTF. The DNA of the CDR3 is TGCGCCAGCAGCCAAGATTTGGCAGGCTATGGCTACACCTTC.

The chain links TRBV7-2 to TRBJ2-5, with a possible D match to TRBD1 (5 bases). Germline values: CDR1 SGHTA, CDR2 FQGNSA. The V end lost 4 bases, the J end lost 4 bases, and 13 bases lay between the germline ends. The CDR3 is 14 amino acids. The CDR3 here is CASSSEGVSETQYF. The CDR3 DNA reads TGTGCCAGCAGCTCAGAAGGGGTGTCAGAGACCCAGTACTTC.

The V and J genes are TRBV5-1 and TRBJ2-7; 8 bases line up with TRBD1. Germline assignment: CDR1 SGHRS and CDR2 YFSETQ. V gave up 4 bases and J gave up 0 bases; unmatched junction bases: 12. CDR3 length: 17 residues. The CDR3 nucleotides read TGCGCCAGCAGCCGCGCCCGACAGGGGATGGGCTCCTACGAGCAGTACTTC. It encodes CASSRARQGMGSYEQYF.

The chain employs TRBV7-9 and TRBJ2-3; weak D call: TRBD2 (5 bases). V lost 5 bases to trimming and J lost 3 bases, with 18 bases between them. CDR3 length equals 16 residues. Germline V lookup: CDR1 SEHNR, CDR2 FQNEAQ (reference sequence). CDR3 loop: CASSPTFGSRTDTQYF. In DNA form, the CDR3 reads TGTGCCAGCAGCCCGACTTTTGGGAGCAGGACAGATACGCAGTATTTT.

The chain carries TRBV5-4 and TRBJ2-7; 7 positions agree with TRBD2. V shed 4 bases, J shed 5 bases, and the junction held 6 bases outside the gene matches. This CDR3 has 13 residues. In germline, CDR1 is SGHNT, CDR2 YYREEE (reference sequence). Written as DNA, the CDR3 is TGTGCCAGCAGCCCGAGCGGGACCCACGAGCAGTACTTC. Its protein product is CASSPSGTHEQYF.

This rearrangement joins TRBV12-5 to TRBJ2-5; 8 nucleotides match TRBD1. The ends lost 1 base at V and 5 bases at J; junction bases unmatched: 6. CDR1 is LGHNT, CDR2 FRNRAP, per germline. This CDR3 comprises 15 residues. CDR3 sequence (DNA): TGTGCTAGTGGTTTGGAGTGGACAGGGCGGGAGACCCAGTACTTC. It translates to CASGLEWTGRETQYF.

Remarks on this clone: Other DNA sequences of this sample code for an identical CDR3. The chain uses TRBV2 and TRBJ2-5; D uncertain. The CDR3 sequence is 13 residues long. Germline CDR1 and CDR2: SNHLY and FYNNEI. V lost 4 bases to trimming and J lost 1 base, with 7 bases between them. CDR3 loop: CASSGRLQETQYF. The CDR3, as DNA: TGTGCCAGCAGTGGTAGGCTCCAAGAGACCCAGTACTTC.

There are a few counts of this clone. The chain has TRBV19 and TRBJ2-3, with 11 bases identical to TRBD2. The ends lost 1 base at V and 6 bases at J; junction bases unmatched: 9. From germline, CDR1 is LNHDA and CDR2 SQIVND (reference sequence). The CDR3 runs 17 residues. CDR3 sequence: CASSIGLTSGGGDTQYF. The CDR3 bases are TGTGCCAGTAGTATAGGTCTCACTAGCGGGGGTGGGGATACGCAGTATTTT.

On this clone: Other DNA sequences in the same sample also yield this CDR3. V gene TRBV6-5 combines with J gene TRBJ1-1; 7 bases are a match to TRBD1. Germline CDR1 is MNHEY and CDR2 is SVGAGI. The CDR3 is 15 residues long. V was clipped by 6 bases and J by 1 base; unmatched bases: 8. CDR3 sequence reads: CASSSPGQKNTEAFF. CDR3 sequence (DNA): TGTGCCAGCAGCTCGCCGGGACAGAAGAACACTGAAGCTTTCTTT.

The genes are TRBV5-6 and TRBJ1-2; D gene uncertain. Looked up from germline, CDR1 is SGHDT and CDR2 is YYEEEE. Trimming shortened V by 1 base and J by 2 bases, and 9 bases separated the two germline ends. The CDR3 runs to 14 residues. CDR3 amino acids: CASSLSRKNYGYTF. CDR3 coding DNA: TGTGCCAGCAGCTTGTCACGGAAAAACTATGGCTACACCTTC.